What follows is one TCR beta chain and its context. Its matching antigen is unknown. Germline V gene data show CDR1 as SGHAT and CDR2 as FQNNGV. The CDR3 consists of 18 residues. Trimming took 5 bases from V and 5 from J; bases not matched to a gene: 9. The data derive from a study of Graves' ophthalmopathy and Graves' hyperthyroidism. Overall study context: Before any treatment was given, at initial diagnosis, peripheral blood was collected. Study-wide points: Ophthalmopathy progression cases were predicted by the model with roughly 71% sensitivity and 72.22% specificity. Blood was where most expanded thyroid clonotypes above 0.001 frequency also turned up.

Fresh peripheral blood (approximately 10 ml) yielded the PBMCs. RNA transcripts were the source from which TCR beta CDR3 regions were amplified. An opening RT-PCR round employed HTBI primers and preceded a second-round multiplex PCR. TCRdb reprocessed the multiplex PCR reads with MiXCR, giving one entry per CDR3 protein. The sample shows 300,000 to 400,000 distinct CDR3 sequences, roughly 15% of them seen only once. This rearrangement joins TRBV11-2 to TRBJ2-2; 15 bases fit TRBD2. This clonotype was obtained from an adult man with Graves' ophthalmopathy. Sequencing input: peripheral blood. The CDR3 DNA follows: TGTGCCAGCAGCCCCCTCCCCGGGACTAGCGGGAGGACCGGGGAGCTGTTTTTT. Its translation is CASSPLPGTSGRTGELFF.